The 29 T cell receptor beta chains below were found in one sample sequenced in a study of blood T cell repertoires in COVID-19. Using immunoSEQ multiplex PCR, the repertoire was profiled, and TCRdb retains in-frame clones only, with some absent. The data show fewer than 85,000 clones, with 65% to 85% seen just once and around 4.1% held by the top ten. What was sequenced was peripheral blood. The receptors derive from a woman aged 60-70 years with acute or convalescent COVID-19.

The sample holds a few counts of this clone. This rearrangement joins TRBV2 to TRBJ1-2; D not certain. Trimming took off 6 bases at V and 8 bases at J, with 13 bases between the two ends. The CDR3 spans 12 residues. Germline V gene data show CDR1 as SNHLY and CDR2 as FYNNEI. CDR3 nucleotides: TGTGCCAGCAGCGTGCCCGAGGCGGGCTACACCTTC. This gives the protein CASSVPEAGYTF.

V usage is TRBV5-4 and J usage is TRBJ2-3; the D is unclear. Trimming cost V 1 base and J 0 bases, with 6 bases left between them. Germline V gives CDR1 SGHNT, CDR2 YYREEE (reference sequence). The CDR3 contains 14 residues. CDR3 sequence reads: CASSLTTSTDTQYF. DNA for the CDR3: TGTGCCAGCAGCTTGACAACCAGCACAGATACGCAGTATTTT.

The rearrangement joins TRBV6-6 to TRBJ2-1; tentative D call: TRBD1 (6 bases). The CDR3 runs 16 residues. The V end lost 2 bases, the J end lost 0 bases, and 11 bases lay between the germline ends. The germline CDR1 and CDR2 sequences are MNHNY and SVGAGI (reference sequence). The CDR3 DNA sequence: TGTGCCAGCAGTTACACCCAGGGGATCTCCTACAATGAGCAGTTCTTC. Amino acids: CASSYTQGISYNEQFF.

DNA for the CDR3: TGTGCCAGCAGCTTAGATCTGACTGGTTTGAATGAGCAGTTCTTC. This translates into CASSLDLTGLNEQFF. The chain links TRBV11-2 to TRBJ2-1; no definite D call. This CDR3 is built from 15 residues. Germline V gene data show CDR1 as SGHAT and CDR2 as FQNNGV. V was trimmed by 0 bases and J by 7 bases, leaving 13 bases between them.

The chain has TRBV19 and TRBJ1-1, with TRBD1 matching 11 bases. V shed 6 bases and J 0 bases; nucleotides not matched to a gene: 12. CDR1 is LNHDA, CDR2 SQIVND, per germline (reference sequence). This CDR3 region has 18 residues. The CDR3, as DNA: TGTGCCAGTAGACGAGGACAGGGGGCTAAGGGCATGAACACTGAAGCTTTCTTT. Amino acid sequence: CASRRGQGAKGMNTEAFF.

Of note for this clone: This sample includes further DNA sequences coding for the same CDR3. The chain is built from TRBV30 and TRBJ1-1; D remains unclear. The CDR3 contains 13 residues. The germline gives CDR1 GTSNPN, CDR2 SVGIG (reference sequence). Trimming left V 0 bases short and J 5 bases short, with 10 bases between. The CDR3 DNA follows: TGTGCCTGGAGTGTTAGTCGTTATACTGAAGCTTTCTTT. Translation: CAWSVSRYTEAFF. The full variable domain, its missing parts supplied by reference TRBV30 and TRBJ1-1, is SQTIHQWPATLVQPVGSPLSLECTVEGTSNPNLYWYRQAAGRGLQLLFYSVGIGQISSEVPQNLSASRPQDRQFILSSKKLLLSDSGFYLCAWSVSRYTEAFFGQGTRLTVV.

The chain carries TRBV30 and TRBJ2-1, with a possible D match to TRBD2 (6 bases). Trimming took 0 bases from V and 2 from J, leaving 11 bases between them. This CDR3 is built from 15 residues. CDR1 and CDR2 (germline): GTSNPN, SVGIG (reference sequence). The CDR3 protein is CAWSVGGTAYNEQFF. The CDR3 nucleotides are TGTGCCTGGAGTGTTGGCGGGACGGCCTACAATGAGCAGTTCTTC.

This clone occurred a few times. This chain uses TRBV30 with TRBJ2-5; 8 bases agree with TRBD2. The CDR3 contains 15 residues. With V trimmed by 3 bases and J by 1 base, 7 bases remained unmatched. Germline CDR1 reads GTSNPN; CDR2 reads SVGIG (reference sequence). CDR3: CAWSVGAGGQETQYF. The CDR3 DNA is TGTGCCTGGAGCGTCGGGGCGGGAGGCCAAGAGACCCAGTACTTC.

The genes are TRBV5-1 and TRBJ1-5; tentatively, D is TRBD1 (5 bases). The V end was cut by 1 base, the J end by 0 bases, with 8 bases between. Germline lookup yields CDR1 SGHRS and CDR2 YFSETQ. This CDR3 is 15 amino acids long. For the CDR3, the DNA is TGCGCCAGCAGCTTGTTAGGGGATAGCAATCAGCCCCAGCATTTT. This encodes CASSLLGDSNQPQHF.

The chain combines TRBV4-2 with TRBJ1-2; no firm D call. This CDR3 comprises 15 residues. Germline V gives CDR1 LGHNA, CDR2 YNFKEQ. V lost 1 base and J lost 2, with 11 bases in between. This CDR3 reads CASSQAHLENYGYTF. The CDR3 DNA sequence: TGTGCCAGCAGCCAAGCTCACTTGGAGAACTATGGCTACACCTTC.

The genes are TRBV27 and TRBJ2-1; D is undetermined. Per germline, CDR1 MNHEY and CDR2 SMNVEV (reference sequence). CDR3 length: 15 amino acids. Trimming left V 0 bases short and J 0 bases short, with 6 bases between. Here the CDR3 reads CASSLSTGSYNEQFF. CDR3 nucleotides: TGTGCCAGCAGTTTATCCACTGGCTCCTACAATGAGCAGTTCTTC.

The rearrangement uses TRBV5-8 and TRBJ2-5; TRBD2 is a possible D gene (6 bases). In germline, CDR1 is SGHTS, CDR2 YDEGEE. The CDR3 covers 20 residues. Between the trimmed V and J ends, which lost 1 base and 4 bases, there was a span of 29 bases. The CDR3 loop is CASSLWTPGALRRRGETQYF. The DNA for the CDR3 is TGTGCCAGCAGCTTGTGGACTCCCGGGGCCCTGAGGCGGCGGGGAGAGACCCAGTACTTC. The full variable domain, rest sourced from reference TRBV5-8 and TRBJ2-5, is EAGVTQSPTHLIKTRGQQATLRCSPISGHTSVYWYQQALGLGLQFLLWYDEGEERNRGNFPPRFSGRQFPNYSSELNVNALELEDSALYLCASSLWTPGALRRRGETQYFGPGTRLLVL.

The gene calls are TRBV5-1 and TRBJ1-4; no firm D call. Germline-derived CDR1 and CDR2 are SGHRS and YFSETQ. The V end was cut by 4 bases, the J end by 7 bases, with 17 bases between. The CDR3 consists of 15 residues. The CDR3 reads CASSTNPGLGEKLFF. The CDR3 DNA is TGCGCCAGCAGCACCAACCCGGGGTTAGGTGAAAAACTGTTTTTT.

The chain uses TRBV28 and TRBJ1-1; 8 bases are a match to TRBD1. CDR1 is MDHEN and CDR2 is SYDVKM in the germline V gene. The length of the CDR3 is 14 residues. V shed 4 bases, J shed 11 bases, and the junction held 12 bases outside the gene matches. For the CDR3, the DNA is TGTGCCAGCAGTTCCGCCTCAGGGGGCGCAGTCGCTTTCTTT. This sequence encodes CASSSASGGAVAFF. Drawing the rest from reference TRBV28 and TRBJ1-1, the complete variable domain is DVKVTQSSRYLVKRTGEKVFLECVQDMDHENMFWYRQDPGLGLRLIYFSYDVKMKEKGDIPEGYSVSREKKERFSLILESASTNQTSMYLCASSSASGGAVAFFGQGTRLTVV.

The chain uses TRBV3-1 (or the pseudogene TRBV3-2) and TRBJ2-3; 8 bases are shared with TRBD1. With V trimmed by 1 base and J by 4 bases, 10 bases remained unmatched. The V gene's germline CDR1 is LGHDT and CDR2 YNNKEL (reference sequence). This CDR3 has 17 residues. The CDR3 spells CASSQAAQGARADTQYF. The DNA of the CDR3 is TGTGCCAGCAGCCAAGCAGCCCAGGGGGCGAGGGCAGATACGCAGTATTTT.

This chain links TRBV5-1 with TRBJ2-5; 9 nucleotides align to TRBD1. J gave up 4 bases and V 5 bases, and 9 bases lay outside the gene matches. Per the germline V gene, CDR1 is SGHRS and CDR2 is YFSETQ. This CDR3 has 15 residues. The CDR3 DNA reads TGCGCCAGCAGTGGGACAGGGCTGGGGGCAGAGACCCAGTACTTC. Translation gives CASSGTGLGAETQYF.

The V and J genes are TRBV6-6 and TRBJ2-3; 9 positions match TRBD1. The CDR3 covers 14 residues. Germline V gives CDR1 MNHNY, CDR2 SVGAGI (reference sequence). The J segment lost 7 bases and the V segment lost 5 bases, leaving 7 bases of the junction unmatched. As DNA, the CDR3 is TGTGCCAGCAGTGTTCGACAGGGGGTATATACGCAGTATTTT. It is translated as CASSVRQGVYTQYF.

The chain combines TRBV11-1 with TRBJ1-1; D unresolved. The germline gives CDR1 SGHAT, CDR2 FQDESV (reference sequence). The CDR3 length is 13 residues. Trimming pared 1 base from V and 1 base from J, leaving 4 bases between. The CDR3 sequence is CASSLGQNTEAFF. DNA for the CDR3: TGTGCCAGCAGCTTAGGGCAGAACACTGAAGCTTTCTTT.

CDR3 DNA sequence: TGTGCCACCAAGCAAGGGACAGTCTCCTACGAGCAGTACTTC. Translated: CATKQGTVSYEQYF. This sequence joins TRBV24-1 and TRBJ2-7; TRBD1 matches at 7 bases. Trimming cost V 8 bases and J 0 bases; bases outside gene matches: 6. Germline V gene data show CDR1 as KGHDR and CDR2 as SFDVKD. The CDR3 extends over 14 amino acids.

The chain is built from TRBV19 and TRBJ2-2; 9 bases are a match to TRBD1. This CDR3 has 15 residues. Germline-derived CDR1 and CDR2 are LNHDA and SQIVND (reference sequence). The ends lost 6 bases at V and 3 bases at J; junction bases unmatched: 5. The CDR3 sequence: CASRQQGADTGELFF. The CDR3 DNA sequence: TGTGCCAGTAGGCAACAGGGGGCGGACACCGGGGAGCTGTTTTTT.

The V gene is TRBV18, the J gene TRBJ2-2, with TRBD1 matching over 7 bases. Trimming cost V 3 bases and J 5 bases; bases outside gene matches: 9. In germline, CDR1 is KGHSH, CDR2 LQKENI. The CDR3 length is 16 residues. The chain's CDR3 is CASSPGMNRGTGELFF. CDR3 DNA: TGTGCCAGCTCACCGGGGATGAACAGGGGAACCGGGGAGCTGTTTTTT.

This chain uses TRBV21-1 with TRBJ1-5. TRBV21-1 is a pseudogene segment. This CDR3 contains 14 residues. CDR3 region: CASTFTPGNQPQHF. The CDR3 DNA sequence: TGTGCCAGCACCTTTACACCCGGGAATCAGCCCCAGCATTTT.

The J gene is TRBJ1-2, the V gene TRBV4-2; the match to TRBD1 covers 8 bases. CDR1 is LGHNA, CDR2 YNFKEQ, per germline. V gave up 3 bases and J gave up 6 bases; unmatched junction bases: 6. The CDR3 has 14 amino acids. The CDR3 DNA sequence: TGTGCCAGCAGCCAGGACAGGGTGAACCATGGCTACACCTTC. Encoded protein: CASSQDRVNHGYTF.

The chain joins TRBV14 to TRBJ1-1; 7 nucleotides agree with TRBD1. Germline V lookup: CDR1 SGHDN, CDR2 FVKESK. V was clipped by 4 bases and J by 0 bases; unmatched bases: 8. This CDR3 has 16 residues. CDR3 sequence: CASSPVSGGLNTEAFF. The CDR3 nucleotides are TGTGCCAGCAGCCCTGTATCAGGGGGTCTGAACACTGAAGCTTTCTTT.

The rearrangement links TRBV18 to TRBJ2-7; D unresolved. The V and J ends lost 3 bases and 6 bases respectively, with 15 bases between them. Germline V gene data show CDR1 as KGHSH and CDR2 as LQKENI. The CDR3 covers 14 residues. The CDR3 DNA sequence: TGTGCCAGCTCACCCAGCTCTGGAGTATTCGAGCAGTACTTC. Its translation: CASSPSSGVFEQYF.

The chain joins TRBV4-1 to TRBJ1-1; D is perhaps TRBD1 (5 bases). V shed 3 bases and J shed 7 bases, with 30 bases lying between them. The CDR3 contains 19 residues. Germline loops: CDR1 MGHRA, CDR2 YSYEKL. DNA of the CDR3: TGCGCCAGCAGCCAGCTTGTCTTACGAGGCGGGGAGGGACGGGATGAAGCTTTCTTT. It translates to CASSQLVLRGGEGRDEAFF.

This clone has only one observation. The genes are TRBV6-1 and TRBJ2-1, with 9 bases that match TRBD1. The germline CDR1 and CDR2 sequences are MNHNS and SASEGT. V lost 3 bases, J lost 3 bases, and 3 bases stayed unmatched. There are 15 residues in the CDR3. DNA for the CDR3: TGTGCCAGCAGTGATGGACAGGGGTTCTACAATGAGCAGTTCTTC. This codes for CASSDGQGFYNEQFF.

This chain's CDR3 is CASSFLFQGDEQFF. In DNA form, the CDR3 reads TGTGCCAGCAGCTTCCTGTTCCAGGGCGATGAGCAGTTCTTC. The J gene is TRBJ2-1, the V gene TRBV7-2, with D perhaps matching TRBD1 (5 bases). The CDR3 loop spans 14 amino acids. The germline V gene has CDR1 SGHTA and CDR2 FQGNSA. V was pared by 3 bases and J by 8 bases, with 14 bases between.

The table lists this clone with a count of one. V and J are TRBV20-1 and TRBJ1-2; tentative D call: TRBD1 (6 bases). Germline lookup yields CDR1 DFQATT and CDR2 SNEGSKA (reference sequence). There are 11 residues in the CDR3. CDR3 region: CRGLGAYGYTF. In DNA form, the CDR3 reads TGCAGAGGGCTGGGGGCCTATGGCTACACCTTC.